Listed here are 22 T cell receptor beta chains from one sample, sequenced in a study of radiotherapy plus CTLA-4 blockade in lung cancer. The protocol was immunoSEQ multiplex PCR, while the TCRdb copy is restricted to in-frame clones and leaves out a portion. This repertoire shows about 62,000 clones, more than 70% found once; its top ten account for 2.5% to 3.5%. The sample in question was peripheral blood, obtained from a patient treated with radiotherapy plus ipilimumab. These receptor sequences come from a human donor with non-small cell lung cancer who had a complete response to radiotherapy plus ipilimumab.

This clone was seen only once. V gene TRBV7-3 combines with J gene TRBJ2-7; TRBD1 matches at 9 bases. Trimming removed 3 bases from V and 5 bases from J; junction bases left unmatched: 8. CDR3 size: 15 residues. From germline, CDR1 is SGHTA and CDR2 FQGTGA. In DNA, the CDR3 is TGTGCCAGCAGCTTGACTGGGACAGGGACCCACGAGCAGTACTTC. The encoded protein is CASSLTGTGTHEQYF. The full variable domain, with the rest looked up from reference TRBV7-3 and TRBJ2-7, is GAGVSQTPSNKVTEKGKYVELRCDPISGHTALYWYRQSLGQGPEFLIYFQGTGAADDSGLPNDRFFAVRPEGSVSTLKIQRTERGDSAVYLCASSLTGTGTHEQYFGPGTRLTVT.

Written as DNA, the CDR3 is TGTGCCAGCAGTGAAGGGGTACCGACGGGGAAACTGTTTTTT. Amino acids: CASSEGVPTGKLFF. The gene calls are TRBV6-1 and TRBJ1-4; D is ambiguous. This CDR3 is 14 amino acids long. V lost 1 base to trimming and J lost 11 bases, with 14 bases between them. CDR1 and CDR2 (germline): MNHNS, SASEGT.

V usage is TRBV7-8 and J usage is TRBJ1-5; 7 bases map to TRBD1. V lost 9 bases to trimming and J lost 3 bases; unmatched junction nucleotides: 5. Germline CDR1 SGHVS, CDR2 FQNEAQ. The CDR3 runs 13 residues. The CDR3 DNA reads TGTGCCAGTTCTGGACAGGCCAATCAGCCCCAGCATTTT. Its translation is CASSGQANQPQHF.

This chain links TRBV20-1 with TRBJ1-1; D might be TRBD1 (6 bases). Germline V gives CDR1 DFQATT, CDR2 SNEGSKA (reference sequence). V was cut by 6 bases and J by 7 bases, with 12 bases left in between. This CDR3 is built from 11 residues. In nucleotides, the CDR3 is TGCAGTGCCACTTCGGACAGTGAAGCTTTCTTT. Its protein product is CSATSDSEAFF.

V usage is TRBV9 and J usage is TRBJ1-4; 8 bases align to TRBD1. CDR1 and CDR2 (germline): SGDLS, YYNGEE. The CDR3 is 14 amino acids. With V trimmed by 3 bases and J by 10 bases, 8 bases remained unmatched. The CDR3 here is CASSAPGQDGKLFF. DNA of the CDR3: TGTGCCAGCAGCGCACCGGGACAGGACGGAAAACTGTTTTTT.

The chain uses TRBV6-5 and TRBJ1-1; 9 bases align to TRBD1. The CDR3 has 15 residues. J was trimmed by 1 base and V by 6 bases; bases with no gene match: 6. The germline V gene has CDR1 MNHEY and CDR2 SVGAGI. CDR3 nucleotides: TGTGCCAGCAGACCACTACAGGGGGCGAACACTGAAGCTTTCTTT. Residues: CASRPLQGANTEAFF.

The chain has TRBV5-1 and TRBJ1-4; D is ambiguous. The CDR3 length is 14 residues. The V and J ends lost 0 bases and 4 bases respectively, with 7 bases between them. Germline V gene sequence: CDR1 SGHRS, CDR2 YFSETQ. The CDR3 bases are TGCGCCAGCAGCTTGGGCGCGATTAATGAAAAACTGTTTTTT. Translated, it gives CASSLGAINEKLFF.

The CDR3 protein is CAWSLGGLQPQHF. In nucleotides, the CDR3 is TGTGCCTGGAGTCTCGGGGGGCTTCAGCCCCAGCATTTT. The J gene is TRBJ1-5, the V gene TRBV30, with D possibly TRBD1 on 6 matching bases. V lost 2 bases to trimming and J lost 6 bases, with 11 bases between them. Per germline, CDR1 GTSNPN and CDR2 SVGIG (reference sequence). The CDR3 has 13 residues.

The J gene is TRBJ2-7, the V gene TRBV15, with D possibly matching TRBD2 (6 bases). Germline V gives CDR1 LNHNV, CDR2 YYDKDF (reference sequence). The CDR3 runs 16 residues. V shed 1 base and J shed 5 bases, with 18 bases lying between them. The CDR3 reads CATSRGRVEGRNEQYF. CDR3 nucleotide sequence: TGTGCCACCAGCAGAGGTCGGGTTGAGGGGAGGAACGAGCAGTACTTC.

The chain employs TRBV2 and TRBJ2-7; D call uncertain. Trimming pared 0 bases from V and 6 bases from J, leaving 18 bases between. CDR1 SNHLY and CDR2 FYNNEI come from the germline V gene. This CDR3 has 16 residues. CDR3 sequence (DNA): TGTGCCAGCAGTGAAGCGCTTCTAGGAAAGTACTCCGAGCAGTACTTC. It specifies CASSEALLGKYSEQYF.

The chain links TRBV5-6 to TRBJ1-6; TRBD1 agrees at 9 bases. Germline V gives CDR1 SGHDT, CDR2 YYEEEE. The length of the CDR3 is 14 residues. The ends lost 5 bases at V and 6 bases at J; junction bases unmatched: 3. The CDR3 here is CASRRTGANSPLHF. The DNA for the CDR3 is TGTGCCAGCAGGCGGACAGGGGCTAATTCACCCCTCCACTTT.

There are a few counts of this clone. The chain links TRBV29-1 to TRBJ2-1; TRBD2 matches at 12 bases. The germline gives CDR1 SQVTM, CDR2 ANQGSEA. V shed 7 bases, J shed 8 bases, and the junction held 12 bases outside the gene matches. This CDR3 is built from 15 residues. The CDR3 DNA reads TGCAGCGCCAAAGGGCTAGCGGGGGGGAGATATGAGCAGTTCTTC. Its protein product is CSAKGLAGGRYEQFF.

This clone is a singleton in its sample. The chain recombines TRBV19 with TRBJ1-2, with a weak D call TRBD1 (6 bases). Germline CDR1 reads LNHDA; CDR2 reads SQIVND (reference sequence). The CDR3 has 15 amino acids. V gave up 1 base and J gave up 8 bases, with 17 bases separating them. The CDR3 DNA sequence: TGTGCCAGTAGTATAGGCGGGCAGGGGACGAAAGGCTACACCTTC. This encodes CASSIGGQGTKGYTF.

The CDR3 DNA reads as TGTGCCAGCAGTTATGGAGGGGCCACCGGGGAGCTGTTTTTT. Translation: CASSYGGATGELFF. The chain employs TRBV6-5 and TRBJ2-2, with D possibly being TRBD2 (6 bases). Trimming took off 3 bases at V and 4 bases at J, with 9 bases between the two ends. Germline CDR1 MNHEY, CDR2 SVGAGI. This CDR3 comprises 14 residues.

The chain employs TRBV9 and TRBJ2-7; 8 bases align to TRBD1. In germline, CDR1 is SGDLS, CDR2 YYNGEE. Germline trimming cut 3 bases from V and 4 bases from J; bases unmatched to any gene: 9. This CDR3 is built from 15 residues. CDR3 bases: TGTGCCAGCAGCGAAGGACAGGGTCGGACTTACGAGCAGTACTTC. Its translation: CASSEGQGRTYEQYF.

This rearrangement joins TRBV10-2 to TRBJ2-1, with TRBD2 as a possible D gene (5 bases). This CDR3 contains 15 residues. Looked up from germline, CDR1 is WSHSY and CDR2 is SAAADI. Trimming removed 0 bases from V and 4 bases from J, with 10 bases in between. The CDR3 loop reads CASSESLSGYNEQFF. CDR3 DNA sequence: TGCGCCAGCAGTGAGTCATTGTCGGGGTACAATGAGCAGTTCTTC.

This chain connects TRBV10-1 to TRBJ2-3, with D possibly TRBD1 on 5 matching bases. This CDR3 has 15 residues. CDR1 WNHNN and CDR2 SYGVQD come from the germline V gene (reference sequence). Deletions cut 4 bases from V and 2 bases from J, with 13 bases between. CDR3 sequence: CASSVSQGNTDTQYF. In DNA, the CDR3 is TGCGCCAGCAGTGTTAGTCAGGGTAACACAGATACGCAGTATTTT.

The chain joins TRBV30 to TRBJ1-5, with D unresolved. Germline lookup yields CDR1 GTSNPN and CDR2 SVGIG (reference sequence). V was clipped by 2 bases and J by 3 bases, with 11 bases between them. This CDR3 spans 14 amino acids. The CDR3 DNA is TGTGCCTGGAGTCAAGGCAGGATCAATCAGCCCCAGCATTTT. As protein: CAWSQGRINQPQHF.

This clone was counted a few times. The chain has TRBV4-3 and TRBJ1-3; D perhaps matches TRBD1 (5 bases). The CDR3 extends over 16 amino acids. Trimming took 0 bases from V and 5 from J, leaving 14 bases between them. The germline gives CDR1 LGHNA, CDR2 YSLEER. CDR3 sequence reads: CASSQDPRQSRNTIYF. DNA for the CDR3: TGCGCCAGCAGCCAAGATCCCCGACAGTCACGAAACACCATATATTTT.

The CDR3 region is CASRDRSNSYNEQFF. CDR3 DNA: TGTGCCAGCAGGGACAGGTCCAACTCCTACAATGAGCAGTTCTTC. The J gene is TRBJ2-1, the V gene TRBV2; TRBD1 agrees at 7 bases. The CDR3 runs 15 residues. Germline V gene data show CDR1 as SNHLY and CDR2 as FYNNEI. With V trimmed by 6 bases and J by 0 bases, 5 bases remained unmatched.

The chain employs TRBV2 and TRBJ2-7; no clear D gene. The CDR3 covers 12 residues. Trimming shortened V by 5 bases and J by 3 bases, and 8 bases separated the two germline ends. CDR1 is SNHLY, CDR2 FYNNEI, per germline. CDR3 in DNA: TGTGCCAGCAGTTACGCTAGCTACGAGCAGTACTTC. This translates into CASSYASYEQYF.

The CDR3 DNA reads TGTGCCAGCTCACAACAAGACAGGGGCGGCAATCAGCCCCAGCATTTT. Translation gives CASSQQDRGGNQPQHF. The chain combines TRBV18 with TRBJ1-5; 8 nucleotides match TRBD1. The CDR3 consists of 16 residues. V lost 4 bases, J lost 2 bases, and 7 bases stayed unmatched. Looked up from germline, CDR1 is KGHSH and CDR2 is LQKENI. The whole variable domain, filled in from reference TRBV18 and TRBJ1-5, reads NAGVMQNPRHLVRRRGQEARLRCSPMKGHSHVYWYRQLPEEGLKFMVYLQKENIIDESGMPKERFSAEFPKEGPSILRIQQVVRGDSAAYFCASSQQDRGGNQPQHFGDGTRLSIL.